The rows below give T cell receptor beta chains drawn from one sample of a study of T cells in Graves' hyperthyroidism and ophthalmopathy. TCRdb independently ran MiXCR on the multiplex PCR reads; one entry per CDR3 protein. This table has 300,000 to 450,000 distinct CDR3 sequences, 20% to 25% appearing once. The sample taken for sequencing was blood. The receptors stem from a man over 45 with Graves' hyperthyroidism. Each CDR3 is given with its conserved first and last residue. The D gene is left open where the match is weak. Rows may omit the clone size; those that give it use once, few, many or a size class.

V gene: TRBV6-1; J gene: TRBJ2-1; D gene: NA; clone size: NA; CDR3 DNA: TGTGCCAGCAGCTACGTCTACAATGAGCAGTTCTTC; CDR3 protein: CASSYVYNEQFF
V gene: TRBV12-3/TRBV12-4; J gene: TRBJ2-2; D gene: TRBD1; clone size: NA; CDR3 DNA: TGTGCCAGCAGTTCTGGACAGGGGGGTTTCACCGGGGAGCTGTTTTTT; CDR3 protein: CASSSGQGGFTGELFF
V gene: TRBV12-3/TRBV12-4; J gene: TRBJ2-7; D gene: NA; clone size: many; CDR3 DNA: TGTGCCAGCAGTTTAGAGGTAGTCTACGAGCAGTACTTC; CDR3 protein: CASSLEVVYEQYF
V gene: TRBV18; J gene: TRBJ2-5; D gene: NA; clone size: few; CDR3 DNA: TGTGCCAGCTCACGGTCCAGGGGTGAAGAGACCCAGTACTTC; CDR3 protein: CASSRSRGEETQYF
V gene: TRBV20-1; J gene: TRBJ2-5; D gene: NA; clone size: NA; CDR3 DNA: TGCAGTGCTAGGACAGCTACGTCAGAGACCCAGTACTTC; CDR3 protein: CSARTATSETQYF
V gene: TRBV28; J gene: TRBJ2-7; D gene: NA; clone size: many; CDR3 DNA: TGTGCCAGCACCCAACAGGGAACTCGGGAGCAGTACTTC; CDR3 protein: CASTQQGTREQYF
V gene: TRBV6-2/TRBV6-3; J gene: TRBJ1-1; D gene: NA; clone size: NA; CDR3 DNA: TGTGCCAGCAGTGGGGGATTAGAGGCGATTGAAGCTTTCTTT; CDR3 protein: CASSGGLEAIEAFF
V gene: TRBV27; J gene: TRBJ2-1; D gene: TRBD2; clone size: NA; CDR3 DNA: TGTGCCAGCAGTTTTTATCGGATGGGGGGGAGGCCTTATAGCTCCTACAATGAGCAGTTCTTC; CDR3 protein: CASSFYRMGGRPYSSYNEQFF
V gene: TRBV7-9; J gene: TRBJ1-3; D gene: NA; clone size: NA; CDR3 DNA: TGTGCCAGCAGCCGGGCCCTCTCTGGAAACACCATATATTTT; CDR3 protein: CASSRALSGNTIYF
V gene: TRBV4-1; J gene: TRBJ2-7; D gene: NA; clone size: NA; CDR3 DNA: TGCGCCAGCAGCCAAGAATTAGCGGAGCACTACGAGCAATACTTC; CDR3 protein: CASSQELAEHYEQYF
V gene: TRBV24-1; J gene: TRBJ2-2; D gene: NA; clone size: NA; CDR3 DNA: TGTGCCACAGGGCGCGGGTTTGGCGGGGAGCTGTTTTTT; CDR3 protein: CATGRGFGGELFF
V gene: TRBV29-1; J gene: TRBJ2-7; D gene: NA; clone size: NA; CDR3 DNA: TGCAGCGTTTCCCCGGGACACTCCTACGAGCAGTACTTC; CDR3 protein: CSVSPGHSYEQYF
V gene: TRBV6-1; J gene: TRBJ2-2; D gene: NA; clone size: many; CDR3 DNA: TGTGCCAGCAGCCCCAGGGCGACGGGGACCGGGGAGCTGTTTTTT; CDR3 protein: CASSPRATGTGELFF
V gene: TRBV27; J gene: TRBJ1-1; D gene: NA; clone size: once; CDR3 DNA: TGTGCCAGCAGTTTATACCCGCTATCCCGGGGGGCTTTCTTT; CDR3 protein: CASSLYPLSRGAFF
V gene: TRBV12-3/TRBV12-4; J gene: TRBJ1-5; D gene: NA; clone size: few; CDR3 DNA: TGTGCCAGCAGTCAACAGGTCTTTCAGCCCCAGCATTTT; CDR3 protein: CASSQQVFQPQHF
V gene: TRBV7-9; J gene: TRBJ2-2; D gene: TRBD2; clone size: few; CDR3 DNA: TGCGCCAGCAGCTTTACCCGCCAGCCGGGACTAGCGGGGAATACCGGGGAGCTGTTTTTT; CDR3 protein: CASSFTRQPGLAGNTGELFF
V gene: TRBV6-2/TRBV6-3; J gene: TRBJ1-1; D gene: NA; clone size: NA; CDR3 DNA: TGTGCCAGCACCCCGGTACTCACCAGGTGGGGCAGAACCTTGAACACTGAAGCTTTCTTT; CDR3 protein: CASTPVLTRWGRTLNTEAFF
V gene: TRBV18; J gene: TRBJ1-5; D gene: NA; clone size: many; CDR3 DNA: TGTGCCAGCTCACCTGGGGTGTTCGATCAGCCCCAGCATTTT; CDR3 protein: CASSPGVFDQPQHF
V gene: TRBV11-2; J gene: TRBJ1-3; D gene: TRBD1; clone size: few; CDR3 DNA: TGTGCCAGCACCCCGTTAGGCAGGGGGCCACGCTCTGGAAACACCATATATTTT; CDR3 protein: CASTPLGRGPRSGNTIYF
V gene: TRBV19; J gene: TRBJ1-5; D gene: TRBD1; clone size: NA; CDR3 DNA: TGTGCCAGTCTCGGATCGGGGCAGGGGGCTGGTCAGCCCCAGCATTTT; CDR3 protein: CASLGSGQGAGQPQHF